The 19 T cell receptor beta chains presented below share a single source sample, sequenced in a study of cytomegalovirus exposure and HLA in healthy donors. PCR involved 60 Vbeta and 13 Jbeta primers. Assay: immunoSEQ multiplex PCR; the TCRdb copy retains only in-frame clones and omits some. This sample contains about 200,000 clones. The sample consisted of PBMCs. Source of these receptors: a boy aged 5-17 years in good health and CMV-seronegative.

The CDR3 bases are TGTGCCAGCACTGGACAGGGCTACGAGCAGTACTTC. It yields the protein CASTGQGYEQYF. V gene TRBV6-1 combines with J gene TRBJ2-7, with 8 bases identical to TRBD1. The V and J ends lost 7 bases and 3 bases, in that order; junction bases with no gene match: 2. Per germline, CDR1 MNHNS and CDR2 SASEGT. The CDR3 covers 12 residues.

The CDR3 nucleotides are TGTGCCAGCAGCTCTCTAGGGAGGAACACTGAAGCTTTCTTT. Its protein is CASSSLGRNTEAFF. V usage is TRBV5-6 and J usage is TRBJ1-1; D remains unclear. Trimming pared 3 bases from V and 1 base from J, leaving 10 bases between. The CDR3 consists of 14 residues. CDR1 is SGHDT and CDR2 is YYEEEE in the germline V gene.

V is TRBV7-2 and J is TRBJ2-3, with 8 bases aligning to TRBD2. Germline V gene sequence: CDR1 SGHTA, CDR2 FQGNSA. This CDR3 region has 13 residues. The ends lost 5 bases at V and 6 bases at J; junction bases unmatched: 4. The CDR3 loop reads CASSAGGPDTQYF. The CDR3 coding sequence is TGTGCCAGCAGCGCGGGGGGCCCCGATACGCAGTATTTT.

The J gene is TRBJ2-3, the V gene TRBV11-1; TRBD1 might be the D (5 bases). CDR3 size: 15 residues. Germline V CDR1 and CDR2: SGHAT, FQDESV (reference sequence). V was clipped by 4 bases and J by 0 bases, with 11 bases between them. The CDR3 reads CASSSGRASTDTQYF. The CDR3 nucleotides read TGTGCCAGCAGCTCAGGCAGGGCTAGCACAGATACGCAGTATTTT.

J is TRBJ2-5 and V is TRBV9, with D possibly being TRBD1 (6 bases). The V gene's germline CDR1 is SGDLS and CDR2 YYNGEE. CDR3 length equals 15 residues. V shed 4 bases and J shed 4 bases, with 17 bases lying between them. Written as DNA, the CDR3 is TGTGCCAGCAGCCAACAGGGAAACGGTGGAGAGACCCAGTACTTC. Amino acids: CASSQQGNGGETQYF.

CDR3 DNA: TGTGCCAGCAGTTTTGGGGACTACCCCTACGAGCAGTACTTC. This sequence encodes CASSFGDYPYEQYF. This rearrangement joins TRBV27 to TRBJ2-7, with 7 bases lining up with TRBD2. V lost 3 bases and J lost 2; bases outside the gene matches: 4. The CDR3 totals 14 residues. Germline CDR1 and CDR2: MNHEY and SMNVEV (reference sequence).

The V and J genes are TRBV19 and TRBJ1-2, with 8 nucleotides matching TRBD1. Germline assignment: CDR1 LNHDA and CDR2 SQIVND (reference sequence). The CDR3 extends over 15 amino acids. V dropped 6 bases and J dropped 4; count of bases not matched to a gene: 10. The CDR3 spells CASSVMDREVYGYTF. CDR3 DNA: TGTGCCAGTAGCGTCATGGACAGGGAAGTCTATGGCTACACCTTC.

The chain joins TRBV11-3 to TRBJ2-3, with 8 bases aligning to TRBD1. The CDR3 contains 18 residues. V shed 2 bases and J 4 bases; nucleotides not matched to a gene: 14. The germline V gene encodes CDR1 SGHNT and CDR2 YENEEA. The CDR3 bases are TGTGCCAGCAGCTTAACCGTCCGCCTCGGGACAGGAGCAGATACGCAGTATTTT. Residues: CASSLTVRLGTGADTQYF.

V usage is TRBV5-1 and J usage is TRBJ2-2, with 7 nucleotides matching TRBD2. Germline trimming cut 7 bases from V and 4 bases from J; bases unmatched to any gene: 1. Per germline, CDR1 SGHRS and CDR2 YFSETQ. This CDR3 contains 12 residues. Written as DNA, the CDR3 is TGCGCCAGCCGCGGGGGCACCGGGGAGCTGTTTTTT. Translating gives CASRGGTGELFF.

Here the CDR3 DNA reads TGCGCCAGCAGCTGGGGGGACCGGGAGGGGGCGCAGGGTCAGCCCCAGCATTTT. Translation: CASSWGDREGAQGQPQHF. The chain is built from TRBV5-1 and TRBJ1-5, with 7 nucleotides matching TRBD1. Germline CDR1 reads SGHRS; CDR2 reads YFSETQ. CDR3 length: 18 amino acids. With 3 bases clipped from V and 6 bases from J, the junction kept 18 bases outside the gene matches.

In DNA, the CDR3 is TGTGCCAGCAGCTCAATAGCGGGGGGGTCTGGCACAGATACGCAGTATTTT. Its translation is CASSSIAGGSGTDTQYF. This chain joins TRBV5-4 and TRBJ2-3; 11 bases are a match to TRBD2. Germline CDR1 SGHNT, CDR2 YYREEE (reference sequence). The CDR3 sequence is 17 residues long. With 3 bases clipped from V and 1 base from J, the junction kept 7 bases outside the gene matches.

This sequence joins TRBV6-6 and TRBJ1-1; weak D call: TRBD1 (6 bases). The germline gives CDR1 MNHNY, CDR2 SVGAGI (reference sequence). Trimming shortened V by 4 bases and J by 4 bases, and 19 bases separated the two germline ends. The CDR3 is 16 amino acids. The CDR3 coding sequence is TGTGCCAGCAGTTTCCCAGCTCCCAGGGGAAGCACTGAAGCTTTCTTT. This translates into CASSFPAPRGSTEAFF.

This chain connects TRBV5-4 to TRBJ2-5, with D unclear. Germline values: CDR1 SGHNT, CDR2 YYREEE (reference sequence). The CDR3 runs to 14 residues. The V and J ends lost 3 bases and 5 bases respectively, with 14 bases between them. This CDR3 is CASSSGGALETQYF. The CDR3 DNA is TGTGCCAGCAGCTCCGGTGGAGCGTTGGAGACCCAGTACTTC.

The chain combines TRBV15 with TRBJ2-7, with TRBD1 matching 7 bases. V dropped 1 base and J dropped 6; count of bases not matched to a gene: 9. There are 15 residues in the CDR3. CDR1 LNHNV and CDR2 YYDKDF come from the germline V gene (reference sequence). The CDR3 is CATSRVTGVNGEQYF. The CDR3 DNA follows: TGTGCCACCAGCAGAGTCACAGGGGTTAATGGCGAGCAGTACTTC.

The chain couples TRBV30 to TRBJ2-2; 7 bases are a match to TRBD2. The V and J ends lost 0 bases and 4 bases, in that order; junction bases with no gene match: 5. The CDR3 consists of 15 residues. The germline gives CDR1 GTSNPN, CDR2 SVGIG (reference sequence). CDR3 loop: CAWSVLGTTTGELFF. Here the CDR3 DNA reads TGTGCCTGGAGTGTATTGGGGACTACCACCGGGGAGCTGTTTTTT.

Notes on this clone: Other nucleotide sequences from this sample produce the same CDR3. The CDR3: CASSETGNYGYTF. CDR3 nucleotides: TGTGCCAGCAGTGAAACAGGGAACTATGGCTACACCTTC. The chain has TRBV6-1 and TRBJ1-2; a weak D match, TRBD1 (6 bases). This CDR3 contains 13 residues. The germline V gene encodes CDR1 MNHNS and CDR2 SASEGT. Trimming left V 2 bases short and J 2 bases short, with 6 bases between.

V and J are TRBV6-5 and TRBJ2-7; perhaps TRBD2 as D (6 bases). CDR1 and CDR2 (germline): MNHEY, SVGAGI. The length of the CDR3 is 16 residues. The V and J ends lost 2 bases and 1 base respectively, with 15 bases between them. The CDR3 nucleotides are TGTGCCAGCAGTTACCGTCGGCGGGGCGAGTCCTACGAGCAGTACTTC. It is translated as CASSYRRRGESYEQYF.

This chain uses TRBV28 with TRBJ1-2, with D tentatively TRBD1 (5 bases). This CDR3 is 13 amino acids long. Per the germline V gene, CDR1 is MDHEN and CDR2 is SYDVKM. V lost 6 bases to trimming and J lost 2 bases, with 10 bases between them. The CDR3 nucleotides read TGTGCCAGCAGGACAGAGGTAAACTATGGCTACACCTTC. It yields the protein CASRTEVNYGYTF.

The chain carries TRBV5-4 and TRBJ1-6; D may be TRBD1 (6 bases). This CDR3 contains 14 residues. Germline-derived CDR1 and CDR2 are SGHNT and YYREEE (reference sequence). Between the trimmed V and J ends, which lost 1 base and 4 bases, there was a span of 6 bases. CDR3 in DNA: TGTGCCAGCAGCTTGCAGGGGTATAATTCACCCCTCCACTTT. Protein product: CASSLQGYNSPLHF.